This TCR beta chain was obtained from a study of blood T cell repertoires in COVID-19. Turning to the study itself: From T cells, B-cell-depleted T cells, or PBMCs came the material, which was cDNA or gDNA.

This clone has only one observation. The method was immunoSEQ multiplex PCR; TCRdb's version includes in-frame clones alone and lacks a portion of them. The table includes 160,000 or so clones, around 91% detected once. Trimming removed 5 bases from V and 10 bases from J, with 17 bases in between. Germline CDR1 reads MNHEY; CDR2 reads SVGAGI. The CDR3 has 13 amino acids. The receptor was derived from a middle-aged woman with acute or convalescent COVID-19. The chain combines TRBV6-5 with TRBJ1-1; D unresolved. The material sequenced was peripheral blood. CDR3 in DNA: TGTGCCAGCAGTCGGGTTGATCCTCCGCGAGCTTTCTTT. Translation: CASSRVDPPRAFF.